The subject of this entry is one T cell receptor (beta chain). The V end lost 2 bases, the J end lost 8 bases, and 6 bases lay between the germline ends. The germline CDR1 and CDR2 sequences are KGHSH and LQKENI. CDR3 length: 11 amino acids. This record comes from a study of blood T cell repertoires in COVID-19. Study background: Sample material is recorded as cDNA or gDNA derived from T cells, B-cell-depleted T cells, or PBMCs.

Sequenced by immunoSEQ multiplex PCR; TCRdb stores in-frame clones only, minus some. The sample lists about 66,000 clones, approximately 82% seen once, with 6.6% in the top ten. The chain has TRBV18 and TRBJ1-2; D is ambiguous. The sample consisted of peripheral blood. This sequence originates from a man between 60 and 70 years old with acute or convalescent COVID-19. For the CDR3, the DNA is TGTGCCAGCTCACCAAACAGCGGCTACACCTTC. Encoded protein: CASSPNSGYTF.